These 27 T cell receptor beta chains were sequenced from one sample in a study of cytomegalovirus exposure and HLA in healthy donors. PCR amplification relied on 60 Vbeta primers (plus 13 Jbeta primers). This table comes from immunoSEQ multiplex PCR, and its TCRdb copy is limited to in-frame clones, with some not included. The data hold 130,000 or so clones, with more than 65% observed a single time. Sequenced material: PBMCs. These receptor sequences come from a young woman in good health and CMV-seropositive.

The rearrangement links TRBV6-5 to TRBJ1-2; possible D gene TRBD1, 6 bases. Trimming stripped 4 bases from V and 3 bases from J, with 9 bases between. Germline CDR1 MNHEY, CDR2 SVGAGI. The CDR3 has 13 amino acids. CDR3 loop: CASSFRQDYGYTF. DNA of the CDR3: TGTGCCAGCAGTTTCCGACAGGACTATGGCTACACCTTC.

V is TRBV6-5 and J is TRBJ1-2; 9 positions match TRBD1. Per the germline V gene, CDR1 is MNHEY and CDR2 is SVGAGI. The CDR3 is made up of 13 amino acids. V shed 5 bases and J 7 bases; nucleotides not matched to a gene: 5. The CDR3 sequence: CASSIDRGGGYTF. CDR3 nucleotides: TGTGCCAGCAGTATCGACAGGGGGGGTGGCTACACCTTC.

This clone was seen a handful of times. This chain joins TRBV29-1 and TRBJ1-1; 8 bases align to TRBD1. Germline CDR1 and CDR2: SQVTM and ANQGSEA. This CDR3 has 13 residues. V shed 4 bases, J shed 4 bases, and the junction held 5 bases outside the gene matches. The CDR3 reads CSVVLDRATEAFF. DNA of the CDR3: TGCAGCGTTGTCTTGGACAGGGCCACTGAAGCTTTCTTT.

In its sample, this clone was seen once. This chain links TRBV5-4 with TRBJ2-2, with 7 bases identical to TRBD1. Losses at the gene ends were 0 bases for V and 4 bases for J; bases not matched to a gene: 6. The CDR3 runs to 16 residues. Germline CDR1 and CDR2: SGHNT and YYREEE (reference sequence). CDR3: CASSLVEGAITGELFF. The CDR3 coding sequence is TGTGCCAGCAGCTTGGTCGAGGGGGCCATCACCGGGGAGCTGTTTTTT.

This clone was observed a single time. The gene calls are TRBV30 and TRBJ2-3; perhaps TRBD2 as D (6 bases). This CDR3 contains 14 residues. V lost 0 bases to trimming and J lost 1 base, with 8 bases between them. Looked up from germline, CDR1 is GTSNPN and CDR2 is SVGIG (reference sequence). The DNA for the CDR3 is TGTGCCTGGAGTGTACGGAGGGGCACAGATACGCAGTATTTT. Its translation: CAWSVRRGTDTQYF.

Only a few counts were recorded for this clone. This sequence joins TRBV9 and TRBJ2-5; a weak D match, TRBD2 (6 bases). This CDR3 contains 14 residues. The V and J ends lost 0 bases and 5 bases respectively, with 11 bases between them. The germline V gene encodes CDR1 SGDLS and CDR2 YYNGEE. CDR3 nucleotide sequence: TGTGCCAGCAGCGTAGGGTCCGGGGGTGAGACCCAGTACTTC. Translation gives CASSVGSGGETQYF.

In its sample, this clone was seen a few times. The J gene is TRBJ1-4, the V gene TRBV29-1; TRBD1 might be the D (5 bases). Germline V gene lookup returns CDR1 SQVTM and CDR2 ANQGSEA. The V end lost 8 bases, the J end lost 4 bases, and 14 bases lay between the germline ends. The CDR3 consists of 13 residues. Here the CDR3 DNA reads TGCAGCTCCAGGGCAGTCCTTAATGAAAAACTGTTTTTT. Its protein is CSSRAVLNEKLFF.

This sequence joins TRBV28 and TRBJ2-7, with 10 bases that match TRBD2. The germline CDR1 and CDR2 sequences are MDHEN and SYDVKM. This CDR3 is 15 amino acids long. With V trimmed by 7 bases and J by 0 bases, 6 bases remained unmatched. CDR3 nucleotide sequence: TGTGCCAGCAATCGTAGCGGGGGGAGCTCCTACGAGCAGTACTTC. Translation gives CASNRSGGSSYEQYF.

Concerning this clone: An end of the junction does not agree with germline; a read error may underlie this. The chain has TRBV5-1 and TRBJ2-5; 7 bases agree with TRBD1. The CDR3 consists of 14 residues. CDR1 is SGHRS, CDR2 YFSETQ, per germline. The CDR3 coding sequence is TGCGCCAGCAGCTTATCCGGGACAGAAGAGGCCCAGTACTTC. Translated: CASSLSGTEEAQYF. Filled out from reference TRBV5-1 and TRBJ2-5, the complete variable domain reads KAGVTQTPRYLIKTRGQQVTLSCSPISGHRSVSWYQQTPGQGLQFLFEYFSETQRNKGNFPGRFSGRQFSNSRSEMNVSTLELGDSALYLCASSLSGTEEAQYFGPGTRLLVL.

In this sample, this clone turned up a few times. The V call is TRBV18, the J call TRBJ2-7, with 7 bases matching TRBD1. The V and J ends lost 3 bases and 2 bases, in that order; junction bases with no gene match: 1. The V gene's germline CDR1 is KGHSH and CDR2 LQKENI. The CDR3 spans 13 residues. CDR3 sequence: CASSPGQTYEQYF. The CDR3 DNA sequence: TGTGCCAGCTCACCGGGACAGACCTACGAGCAGTACTTC.

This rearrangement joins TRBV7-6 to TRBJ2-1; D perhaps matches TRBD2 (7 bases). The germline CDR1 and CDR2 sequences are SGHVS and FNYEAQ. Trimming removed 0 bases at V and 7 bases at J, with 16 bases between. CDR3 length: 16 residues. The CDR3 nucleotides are TGTGCCAGCAGCTTAGCCCCGGGGGGCGGTGGAAATGAGCAGTTCTTC. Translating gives CASSLAPGGGGNEQFF.

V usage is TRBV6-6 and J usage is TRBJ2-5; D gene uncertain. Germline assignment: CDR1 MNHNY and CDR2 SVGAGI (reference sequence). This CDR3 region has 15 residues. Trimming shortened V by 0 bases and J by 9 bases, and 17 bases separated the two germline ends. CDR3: CASSYSSARIMSQYF. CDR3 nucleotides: TGTGCCAGCAGTTACTCGAGTGCTAGGATAATGTCCCAGTACTTC.

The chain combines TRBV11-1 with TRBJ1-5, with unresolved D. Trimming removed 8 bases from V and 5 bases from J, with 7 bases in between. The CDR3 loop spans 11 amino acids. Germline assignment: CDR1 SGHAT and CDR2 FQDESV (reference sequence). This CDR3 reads CASLVYQPQHF. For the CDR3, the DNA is TGTGCCAGCCTCGTATATCAGCCCCAGCATTTT.

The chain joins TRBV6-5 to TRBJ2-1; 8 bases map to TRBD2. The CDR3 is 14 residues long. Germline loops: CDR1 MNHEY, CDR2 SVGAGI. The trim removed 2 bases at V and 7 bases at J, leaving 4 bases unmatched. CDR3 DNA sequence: TGTGCCAGCAGTTACCGGGGGGGAGGGAATGAGCAGTTCTTC. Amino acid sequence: CASSYRGGGNEQFF.

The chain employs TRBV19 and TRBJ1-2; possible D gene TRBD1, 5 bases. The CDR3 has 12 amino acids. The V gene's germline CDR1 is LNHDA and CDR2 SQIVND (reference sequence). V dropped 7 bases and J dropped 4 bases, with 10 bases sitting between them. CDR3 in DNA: TGTGCCAGTACAGACACAGGCTATGGCTACACCTTC. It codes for CASTDTGYGYTF. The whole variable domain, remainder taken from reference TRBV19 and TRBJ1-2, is DGGITQSPKYLFRKEGQNVTLSCEQNLNHDAMYWYRQDPGQGLRLIYYSQIVNDFQKGDIAEGYSVSREKKESFPLTVTSAQKNPTAFYLCASTDTGYGYTFGSGTRLTVV.

This CDR3 reads CASSPGTGAPSTDTQYF. In DNA, the CDR3 is TGTGCCAGCAGCCCAGGAACAGGGGCCCCTAGCACAGATACGCAGTATTTT. V gene TRBV5-4 combines with J gene TRBJ2-3, with TRBD1 matching over 7 bases. Germline V gene lookup returns CDR1 SGHNT and CDR2 YYREEE (reference sequence). CDR3 length: 17 amino acids. V was pared by 4 bases and J by 0 bases, with 11 bases of the junction left unmatched.

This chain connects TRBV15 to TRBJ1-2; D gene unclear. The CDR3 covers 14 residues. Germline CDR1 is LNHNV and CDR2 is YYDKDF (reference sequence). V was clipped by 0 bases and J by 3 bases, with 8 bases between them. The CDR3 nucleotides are TGTGCCACCAGCAGAGATCGGGGAGACTATGGCTACACCTTC. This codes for CATSRDRGDYGYTF.

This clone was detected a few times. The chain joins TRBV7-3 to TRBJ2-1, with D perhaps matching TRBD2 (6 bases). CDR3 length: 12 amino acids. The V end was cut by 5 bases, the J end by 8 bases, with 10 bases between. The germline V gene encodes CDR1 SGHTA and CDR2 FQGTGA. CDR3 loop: CASSRRGDEQFF. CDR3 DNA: TGTGCCAGCAGCCGACGCGGGGATGAGCAGTTCTTC.

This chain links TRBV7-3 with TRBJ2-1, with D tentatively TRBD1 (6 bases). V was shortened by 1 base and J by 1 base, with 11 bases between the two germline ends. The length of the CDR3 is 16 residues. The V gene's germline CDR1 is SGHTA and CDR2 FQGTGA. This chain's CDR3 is CASSLSLGASYNEQFF. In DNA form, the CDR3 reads TGTGCCAGCAGCTTAAGTTTGGGGGCTTCCTACAATGAGCAGTTCTTC.

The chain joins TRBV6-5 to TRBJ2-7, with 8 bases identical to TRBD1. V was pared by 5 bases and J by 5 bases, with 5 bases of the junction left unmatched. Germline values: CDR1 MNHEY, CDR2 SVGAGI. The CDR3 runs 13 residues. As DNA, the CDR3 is TGTGCCAGCAGTACCAGGGGGCCCAACGAGCAGTACTTC. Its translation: CASSTRGPNEQYF.

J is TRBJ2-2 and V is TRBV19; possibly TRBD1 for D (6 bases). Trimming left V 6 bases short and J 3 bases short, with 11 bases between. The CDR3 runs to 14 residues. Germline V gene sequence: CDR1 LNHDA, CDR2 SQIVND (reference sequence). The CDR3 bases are TGTGCCAGTAGCAGGGACACTTACACCGGGGAGCTGTTTTTT. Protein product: CASSRDTYTGELFF.

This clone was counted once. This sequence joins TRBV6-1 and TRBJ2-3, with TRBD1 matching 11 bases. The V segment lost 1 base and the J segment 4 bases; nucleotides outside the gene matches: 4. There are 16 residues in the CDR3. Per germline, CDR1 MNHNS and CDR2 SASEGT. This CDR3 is CASSEVGTGGSDTQYF. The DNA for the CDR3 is TGTGCCAGCAGTGAAGTGGGGACAGGGGGGTCAGATACGCAGTATTTT.

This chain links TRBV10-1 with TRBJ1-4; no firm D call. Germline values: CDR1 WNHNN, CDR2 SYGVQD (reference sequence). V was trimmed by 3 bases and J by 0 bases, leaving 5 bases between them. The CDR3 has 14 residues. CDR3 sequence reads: CASSDRSTNEKLFF. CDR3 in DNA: TGCGCCAGCAGTGATCGGTCAACTAATGAAAAACTGTTTTTT.

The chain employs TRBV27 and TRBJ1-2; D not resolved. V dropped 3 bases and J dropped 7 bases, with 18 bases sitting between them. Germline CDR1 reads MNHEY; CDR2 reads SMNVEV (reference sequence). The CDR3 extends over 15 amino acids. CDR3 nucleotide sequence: TGTGCCAGCAGTTTCCGGCACCCCACTGAGGGTGGCTACACCTTC. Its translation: CASSFRHPTEGGYTF.

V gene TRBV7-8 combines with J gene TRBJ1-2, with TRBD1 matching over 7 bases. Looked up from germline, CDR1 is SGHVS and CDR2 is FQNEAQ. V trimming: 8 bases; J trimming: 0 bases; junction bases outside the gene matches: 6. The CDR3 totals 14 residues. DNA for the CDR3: TGTGCCAGCGGGAAGGACAGGTCTAACTATGGCTACACCTTC. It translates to CASGKDRSNYGYTF.

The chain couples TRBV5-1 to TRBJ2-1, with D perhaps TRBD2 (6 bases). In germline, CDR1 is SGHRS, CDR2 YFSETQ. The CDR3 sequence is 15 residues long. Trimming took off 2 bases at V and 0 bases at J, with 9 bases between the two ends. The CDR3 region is CASSFEGLSYNEQFF. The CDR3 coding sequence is TGCGCCAGCAGCTTCGAGGGACTCTCCTACAATGAGCAGTTCTTC.

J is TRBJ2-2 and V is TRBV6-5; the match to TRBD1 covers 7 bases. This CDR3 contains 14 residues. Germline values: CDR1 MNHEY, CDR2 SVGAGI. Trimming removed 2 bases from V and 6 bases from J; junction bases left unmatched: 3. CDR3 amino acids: CASSYVTGSGELFF. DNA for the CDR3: TGTGCCAGCAGTTACGTGACAGGGTCCGGGGAGCTGTTTTTT.